This T cell receptor beta chain was retrieved from a study of T-cell reconstitution after alpha-beta-depleted transplantation in children. Study-level results: Surviving recipient T cells and thymic progenitors accounted for the high day-60 TCRbeta diversity observed in some patients. Alpha-beta T cells present about two months after transplant were reported to originate from several hundred expanded graft clones. From newly produced T cells came most of the T-cell counts and diversity one year after transplant.

The TCRbeta library was prepared with unique molecular identifiers. TCRdb used MiXCR to reprocess the PCR reads, holding one entry per CDR3 protein. The data hold 8,600 or so distinct CDR3 sequences, with 15% to 20% observed a single time. CDR1 is MNHEY and CDR2 is SVGEGT in the germline V gene. There are 15 residues in the CDR3. After removal of 4 bases from V and 4 bases from J, the junction contained 1 base not matched to a gene. This clonotype was detected many times. Its antigen is currently unknown. The genes are TRBV6-2 or TRBV6-3 and TRBJ2-1, with 13 nucleotides matching TRBD2. The receptor was isolated from a girl under two years old who had a stem cell transplant for combined immunodeficiency, so the T cells may come from the graft donor. Sample: PBMCs, mostly from graft donor cells, taken 60 days after TCRalphabeta/CD19-depleted stem cell transplant. The CDR3 DNA sequence: TGTGCCAGCAGTTCGACTAGCGGGGGGTACAATGAGCAGTTCTTC. Protein: CASSSTSGGYNEQFF.